The present TCR beta chain was sequenced within a study of control samples from healthy donors and cancer patients. This CDR3 has 17 residues. Germline V gene lookup returns CDR1 LGHNA and CDR2 YNFKEQ. Trimming cost V 0 bases and J 0 bases; bases outside gene matches: 5. Sequencing was performed with immunoSEQ multiplex PCR; in TCRdb, only in-frame clones are kept and a portion is missing. The sample lists some 120,000 clones; around 96% were seen once. This sequence was found in a man under 40 in good health. Sequenced sample: blood. The V call is TRBV4-2, the J call TRBJ2-3; TRBD1 matches 8 bases. In DNA form, the CDR3 reads TGTGCCAGCAGCCAAGAAGGACAGGGACGGAGCACAGATACGCAGTATTTT. Translating gives CASSQEGQGRSTDTQYF.